The clone carrying this TCR beta chain was seen a handful of times. This sample is part of a study of blood T cell repertoires in COVID-19. Per germline, CDR1 LNHDA and CDR2 SQIVND (reference sequence). Between the trimmed V and J ends, which lost 5 bases and 3 bases, there was a span of 11 bases. The CDR3 length is 13 residues. Clones were sequenced by immunoSEQ multiplex PCR, and TCRdb holds only the in-frame ones, with some missing. The sample lists 150,000 or so clones; 70% to 85% were seen once. The chain combines TRBV19 with TRBJ2-7; D might be TRBD2 (5 bases). The sequenced material came from peripheral blood. This clonotype was sampled from an elderly woman with acute or convalescent COVID-19. The CDR3 DNA follows: TGTGCCAGTAGTGAGGGCGGCCTCTACGAGCAGTACTTC. This encodes CASSEGGLYEQYF.